This passage covers 12 T cell receptor beta chains from one sample sequenced in a study of blood T cell repertoires in COVID-19. The table came from immunoSEQ multiplex PCR; TCRdb's copy has only in-frame clones and leaves some out. The table includes some 240,000 clones, roughly 76% detected once. Material: peripheral blood. Every receptor here comes from a woman of 80 years or more with COVID-19, enrolled during active disease.

This clone was counted between two and nine times. The chain carries TRBV27 and TRBJ2-2, with 7 nucleotides matching TRBD2. CDR1 and CDR2 from the germline V gene are MNHEY and SMNVEV (reference sequence). The CDR3 covers 17 residues. Trimming took 5 bases from V and 0 from J; bases not matched to a gene: 9. This CDR3 reads CASSSIAGLANTGELFF. DNA for the CDR3: TGTGCCAGCAGTAGCATAGCGGGCCTCGCGAACACCGGGGAGCTGTTTTTT.

A single count supports this clone. The chain combines TRBV28 with TRBJ2-1; TRBD2 might be the D (6 bases). CDR1 is MDHEN, CDR2 SYDVKM, per germline. CDR3 length: 15 residues. V shed 6 bases and J shed 9 bases, with 21 bases lying between them. The CDR3 DNA follows: TGTGCCAGCAGGCTGGGGGGAAATAATGGCGGTGAGCAGTTCTTC. Its translation: CASRLGGNNGGEQFF.

The chain combines TRBV10-3 with TRBJ2-3; 7 bases agree with TRBD2. CDR1 is ENHRY and CDR2 is SYGVKD in the germline V gene. There are 13 residues in the CDR3. The trim removed 8 bases at V and 1 base at J, leaving 3 bases unmatched. The CDR3, as DNA: TGTGCCATCGGTCTAGCGGGCACAGATACGCAGTATTTT. This encodes CAIGLAGTDTQYF.

The genes are TRBV14 and TRBJ1-2, with D possibly being TRBD1 (5 bases). There are 13 residues in the CDR3. Trimming pared 2 bases from V and 5 bases from J, leaving 9 bases between. Germline lookup yields CDR1 SGHDN and CDR2 FVKESK. This CDR3 is CASSQQGRYGYTF. The DNA of the CDR3 is TGTGCCAGCAGCCAACAGGGTCGGTATGGCTACACCTTC. The full variable domain, rest sourced from reference TRBV14 and TRBJ1-2, is EAGVTQFPSHSVIEKGQTVTLRCDPISGHDNLYWYRRVMGKEIKFLLHFVKESKQDESGMPNNRFLAERTGGTYSTLKVQPAELEDSGVYFCASSQQGRYGYTFGSGTRLTVV.

This clone was seen a few times. V is TRBV28 and J is TRBJ1-2, with D possibly being TRBD1 (6 bases). In germline, CDR1 is MDHEN, CDR2 SYDVKM. Trimming removed 2 bases from V and 7 bases from J, with 17 bases in between. The CDR3 is 15 residues long. The chain's CDR3 is CASSLRAQGRSGYTF. CDR3 sequence (DNA): TGTGCCAGCAGTTTAAGGGCACAGGGACGGTCTGGCTACACCTTC.

This clone came up many times. This sequence joins TRBV3-1 (or the pseudogene TRBV3-2) and TRBJ1-6, with 7 bases lining up with TRBD1. CDR1 LGHDT and CDR2 YNNKEL come from the germline V gene (reference sequence). J was trimmed by 0 bases and V by 2 bases; bases with no gene match: 13. This CDR3 is 20 amino acids long. The CDR3 protein is CASSQRVSGDSSSYNSPLHF. The CDR3 DNA is TGTGCCAGCAGCCAAAGGGTTTCCGGGGACAGCAGCTCCTATAATTCACCCCTCCACTTT.

The rearrangement links TRBV4-1 to TRBJ1-2; 7 positions agree with TRBD1. The CDR3 has 15 residues. In germline, CDR1 is MGHRA, CDR2 YSYEKL. J lost 3 bases, V lost 4 bases, and 8 bases had no gene match. As DNA, the CDR3 is TGCGCCAGCAGCCCAACCGACAGGGTAGACTATGGCTACACCTTC. Encoded protein: CASSPTDRVDYGYTF.

The chain joins TRBV28 to TRBJ2-3; 9 nucleotides align to TRBD2. CDR3 length: 16 amino acids. Losses at the gene ends were 6 bases for V and 4 bases for J; bases not matched to a gene: 11. CDR1 and CDR2 (germline): MDHEN, SYDVKM. The CDR3 spells CASSPRGRGGADTQYF. The CDR3 DNA reads TGTGCCAGCAGCCCCCGCGGGCGGGGGGGAGCAGATACGCAGTATTTT.

This clone showed up just once. The chain combines TRBV7-3 with TRBJ1-3, with D perhaps TRBD1 (6 bases). CDR1 SGHTA and CDR2 FQGTGA come from the germline V gene. V shed 5 bases and J shed 0 bases, with 11 bases lying between them. CDR3 length equals 15 residues. CDR3 in amino acids: CASSPTGLSGNTIYF. DNA of the CDR3: TGTGCCAGCAGCCCTACAGGGCTCTCTGGAAACACCATATATTTT.

This clone has just one count. The V call is TRBV5-1, the J call TRBJ2-7, with D perhaps TRBD1 (6 bases). CDR1 is SGHRS and CDR2 is YFSETQ in the germline V gene. The V end was cut by 6 bases, the J end by 5 bases, with 18 bases between. The CDR3 is 14 amino acids. The CDR3 spells CASNTGNVFNEQYF. As DNA, the CDR3 is TGCGCCAGCAATACAGGGAACGTTTTTAACGAGCAGTACTTC.

This rearrangement joins TRBV30 to TRBJ1-4; a weak D match, TRBD1 (6 bases). This CDR3 has 14 residues. Germline V CDR1 and CDR2: GTSNPN, SVGIG (reference sequence). The V end was cut by 0 bases, the J end by 11 bases, with 16 bases between. The CDR3 spells CAWSVSTGIQKLFF. The CDR3 nucleotides read TGTGCCTGGAGTGTCAGTACAGGGATTCAGAAACTGTTTTTT.

The V and J genes are TRBV11-3 and TRBJ2-1; 10 bases are a match to TRBD2. The CDR3 length is 16 residues. The junction had 3 bases not matched to a gene; V was cut back by 4 bases and J by 0 bases. CDR1 and CDR2 from the germline V gene are SGHNT and YENEEA. CDR3 nucleotide sequence: TGTGCCAGCAGCTCGCAGCGGGAGGGCTCCTACAATGAGCAGTTCTTC. This translates into CASSSQREGSYNEQFF.